The clone carrying this TCR beta chain was seen a handful of times. Its matching antigen is unknown. A single record per CDR3 protein comes from TCRdb applying MiXCR to the 5' RACE reads. Of about 800,000 distinct CDR3 sequences listed, around 11% are singletons. The data originate from a study of CD8 T cells in ankylosing spondylitis. Losses at the gene ends were 2 bases for V and 5 bases for J; bases not matched to a gene: 6. The CDR3 spans 15 residues. Per the germline V gene, CDR1 is LNHNV and CDR2 is YYDKDF (reference sequence). Study-level points and caveats: Those disease-linked clones were CD8+; they were also relatively rare in peripheral blood. Disease-linked clones were reportedly significantly enriched in matched ankylosing spondylitis synovial fluid. Ankylosing spondylitis blood seemed to carry a telltale TCR beta motif made of several highly homologous variants.

The V and J genes are TRBV15 and TRBJ1-1, with 9 bases matching TRBD1. This receptor was obtained from a male donor with ankylosing spondylitis. The specimen sequenced was blood, either unsorted or a sorted T cell fraction (not recorded which). The CDR3 DNA sequence: TGTGCCACCAGCAGATATCCGGGACAGGGAACTGAAGCTTTCTTT. Translating gives CATSRYPGQGTEAFF.